These T cell receptor beta chains were read from a single sample in a study of control samples from healthy donors and cancer patients. The protocol was immunoSEQ multiplex PCR, while the TCRdb copy is restricted to in-frame clones and leaves out a portion. The table has approximately 70,000 clones, around 80% seen once; the top ten hold 15% to 19%. Sequences were obtained from blood. The receptors shown here come from a man between 60 and 75 years old in good health. Both conserved end residues are part of each CDR3. A D gene is named only where the DNA matches it firmly. The size of a clone is reported for some rows only, either as once, few or many, or as a class for expanded clones.

J gene: TRBJ2-5
V gene: TRBV19
clone size: NA
D gene: NA
CDR3 DNA: TGTGCCAGTAGTATTCCCAGCCAAGAGACCCAGTACTTC
CDR3 protein: CASSIPSQETQYF

J gene: TRBJ2-7
V gene: TRBV5-1
clone size: NA
D gene: NA
CDR3 DNA: TGCGCCAGCAGCTTGGATCTGGCAGGCTCCAACGAGCAGTACTTC
CDR3 protein: CASSLDLAGSNEQYF

J gene: TRBJ2-7
V gene: TRBV30
clone size: few
D gene: NA
CDR3 DNA: TGTGCCTGGACCGACAGGATTTTGGGGGAGCAGTACTTC
CDR3 protein: CAWTDRILGEQYF

J gene: TRBJ2-3
V gene: TRBV4-3
clone size: NA
D gene: NA
CDR3 DNA: TGCGCCAGCAGCCAAGTTGTCGGGAGCTCAACAGATACGCAGTATTTT
CDR3 protein: CASSQVVGSSTDTQYF

J gene: TRBJ2-7
V gene: TRBV27
clone size: NA
D gene: TRBD1
CDR3 DNA: TGTGCCAGCAGGGCGGGACAGGCGACCTACGAGCAGTACTTC
CDR3 protein: CASRAGQATYEQYF

J gene: TRBJ1-4
V gene: TRBV5-1
clone size: NA
D gene: NA
CDR3 DNA: TGCGCCAGCAGCCAAGGGGGGTCTAATGAAAAACTGTTTTTT
CDR3 protein: CASSQGGSNEKLFF

J gene: TRBJ2-2
V gene: TRBV5-1
clone size: NA
D gene: TRBD2
CDR3 DNA: TGCGCCAGCAGCCAGGAACTAGCGGGAATTAACACCGGGGAGCTGTTTTTT
CDR3 protein: CASSQELAGINTGELFF

J gene: TRBJ2-6
V gene: TRBV2
clone size: once
D gene: NA
CDR3 DNA: TGTGCCAGCAGTGCCCGGGGCCCGGGCCCCTACTCTGGGGCCAACGTCCTGACTTTC
CDR3 protein: CASSARGPGPYSGANVLTF

J gene: TRBJ2-5
V gene: TRBV28
clone size: NA
D gene: NA
CDR3 DNA: TGTGCCAGCACCGATTCGGGGAGGGGGAAAGAGACCCAGTACTTC
CDR3 protein: CASTDSGRGKETQYF

J gene: TRBJ1-4
V gene: TRBV28
clone size: few
D gene: TRBD1
CDR3 DNA: TGTGCCAGCAGTTTACAGGGGGGGTCTGAAAAACTGTTTTTT
CDR3 protein: CASSLQGGSEKLFF

J gene: TRBJ2-3
V gene: TRBV18
clone size: once
D gene: NA
CDR3 DNA: TGTGCCAGCTCACCTTTCAGGGCTGGGACAGATACGCAGTATTTT
CDR3 protein: CASSPFRAGTDTQYF

J gene: TRBJ2-5
V gene: TRBV7-3
clone size: NA
D gene: NA
CDR3 DNA: TGTGCCAGCAGCTTACTATCCGGGGCAACCCAGTACTTC
CDR3 protein: CASSLLSGATQYF

J gene: TRBJ1-2
V gene: TRBV7-9
clone size: NA
D gene: NA
CDR3 DNA: TGTGCCAGCAGCTTAGGAACCGGGACAACCTATGGCTACACCTTC
CDR3 protein: CASSLGTGTTYGYTF

J gene: TRBJ2-1
V gene: TRBV12-3/TRBV12-4
clone size: NA
D gene: NA
CDR3 DNA: TGTGCCAGCAGGGAGGGTGTGGGAAAAGAGCAGTTCTTC
CDR3 protein: CASREGVGKEQFF

J gene: TRBJ2-3
V gene: TRBV9
clone size: NA
D gene: TRBD2
CDR3 DNA: TGTGCCAGCAGCGTGGCGGGAGACTCCGATACGCAGTATTTT
CDR3 protein: CASSVAGDSDTQYF

J gene: TRBJ1-2
V gene: TRBV30
clone size: NA
D gene: TRBD1
CDR3 DNA: TGTGCCTGGAGTGCACCTGGCCGGGACAGGGGCATCTATGGCTACACCTTC
CDR3 protein: CAWSAPGRDRGIYGYTF

J gene: TRBJ2-7
V gene: TRBV19
clone size: many
D gene: NA
CDR3 DNA: TGTGCCAGTAGTTGGAAGGGACTGGTCTACGAGCAGTACTTC
CDR3 protein: CASSWKGLVYEQYF

J gene: TRBJ1-1
V gene: TRBV9
clone size: NA
D gene: TRBD1
CDR3 DNA: TGTGCCAGCAGCGTAGAGGGACAGGGGTACACTGAAGCTTTCTTT
CDR3 protein: CASSVEGQGYTEAFF